Each of the 20 T cell receptor beta chains below was sequenced from the same sample in a study of read filtering for tumor transcriptome and immune sequencing. From around 0.4 ug of RNA, a library with molecular barcoded alpha/delta and beta/gamma adaptors was made. One entry per CDR3 protein, called by TCRdb with MiXCR from the reads. Here the sample spans around 26,000 distinct CDR3 sequences, 13% to 15% being singletons. Sequencing was performed on a population of CD138-negative cells sorted from bone marrow. Receptors originate from a donor aged 40 or over with multiple myeloma.

This clonotype was recorded many times. Written as DNA, the CDR3 is TGCAGCGTTGTTTCTGTTAAGCGGGGGGTCCCACTCCTTAACAATGAGCAGTTCTTC. Encoded protein: CSVVSVKRGVPLLNNEQFF. The gene calls are TRBV29-1 and TRBJ2-1, with 9 bases identical to TRBD2. Germline CDR1 reads SQVTM; CDR2 reads ANQGSEA. J was trimmed by 5 bases and V by 4 bases; bases with no gene match: 21. The CDR3 covers 19 residues.

Ten or more counts support this clonotype. The chain is built from TRBV19 and TRBJ1-1; TRBD1 is a possible D gene (5 bases). This CDR3 has 15 residues. Trimming cost V 3 bases and J 1 base, with 12 bases left between them. Germline V gene data show CDR1 as LNHDA and CDR2 as SQIVND (reference sequence). CDR3 sequence (DNA): TGTGCCAGTAGTATCATCCGGGGGAGGAACACTGAAGCTTTCTTT. Its protein is CASSIIRGRNTEAFF.

This clonotype has ten or more counts. The rearrangement links TRBV6-5 to TRBJ2-2, with 8 bases identical to TRBD1. The CDR3 consists of 16 residues. CDR1 MNHEY and CDR2 SVGAGI come from the germline V gene. J gave up 1 base and V 2 bases, and 3 bases lay outside the gene matches. The CDR3: CASSYPTGENTGELFF. In DNA form, the CDR3 reads TGTGCCAGCAGTTACCCGACAGGGGAGAACACCGGGGAGCTGTTTTTT.

This clonotype was seen ten or more times. This sequence joins TRBV20-1 and TRBJ2-2; TRBD2 matches 14 bases. The CDR3 totals 19 residues. CDR1 is DFQATT, CDR2 SNEGSKA, per germline (reference sequence). The V segment lost 0 bases and the J segment 1 base; nucleotides outside the gene matches: 7. CDR3 residues: CSARDGGTSGSKNTGELFF. CDR3 nucleotides: TGCAGTGCTAGAGATGGAGGGACTAGCGGGAGTAAGAACACCGGGGAGCTGTTTTTT.

This clonotype was seen many times. This chain connects TRBV5-1 to TRBJ2-3, with no clear D. Germline values: CDR1 SGHRS, CDR2 YFSETQ. V shed 4 bases and J shed 0 bases, with 9 bases lying between them. The CDR3 spans 14 residues. The CDR3 loop reads CASSPTGSTDTQYF. CDR3 coding DNA: TGCGCCAGCAGCCCCACGGGTAGCACAGATACGCAGTATTTT.

There are many counts of this clonotype. The chain joins TRBV19 to TRBJ2-1; unclear D gene. Per germline, CDR1 LNHDA and CDR2 SQIVND (reference sequence). The CDR3 is 15 amino acids. V was trimmed by 0 bases and J by 7 bases, leaving 13 bases between them. CDR3 protein: CASSIDLDGSNEQFF. The CDR3 DNA follows: TGTGCCAGTAGTATAGATCTGGACGGCAGTAATGAGCAGTTCTTC.

There are many counts of this clonotype. The rearrangement joins TRBV7-8 to TRBJ1-5; D unresolved. V lost 1 base and J 1 base, leaving 2 bases between the germline ends. The CDR3 has 13 amino acids. Germline V lookup: CDR1 SGHVS, CDR2 FQNEAQ. CDR3 coding DNA: TGTGCCAGCAGCTTAGACAGCAATCAGCCCCAGCATTTT. Its translation is CASSLDSNQPQHF.

This clonotype showed up many times. The V gene is TRBV12-3 or TRBV12-4, the J gene TRBJ2-1; 11 bases agree with TRBD2. J lost 5 bases, V lost 2 bases, and 14 bases had no gene match. The CDR3 is 19 residues long. This CDR3 is CASSLPHRLAGKPNNEQFF. The CDR3 bases are TGTGCCAGCAGTTTACCCCACCGACTAGCGGGGAAGCCTAACAATGAGCAGTTCTTC.

There are many counts of this clonotype. This chain links TRBV29-1 with TRBJ2-5; 8 bases map to TRBD1. This CDR3 is 13 amino acids long. The V and J ends lost 5 bases and 4 bases, in that order; junction bases with no gene match: 6. Germline V lookup: CDR1 SQVTM, CDR2 ANQGSEA. CDR3 protein: CSVQTGERETQYF. Here the CDR3 DNA reads TGCAGCGTTCAGACAGGGGAAAGAGAGACCCAGTACTTC.

This clonotype was detected ten times or more. The V gene is TRBV11-2, the J gene TRBJ2-1; TRBD1 agrees at 7 bases. Germline V gene data show CDR1 as SGHAT and CDR2 as FQNNGV. With 4 bases clipped from V and 3 bases from J, the junction kept 3 bases outside the gene matches. CDR3 size: 14 residues. The CDR3 nucleotides are TGTGCCAGCAGCTCCCGGGACAGCTACAATGAGCAGTTCTTC. Protein product: CASSSRDSYNEQFF.

The table lists this clonotype with many counts. An end of the junction does not agree with germline; a read error may underlie this. The CDR3 loop is CASGQTQGGYNEQFF. The CDR3, as DNA: TGTGCCAGCGGCCAAACGCAGGGGGGCTACAATGAGCAGTTCTTC. The V call is TRBV14, the J call TRBJ2-1, with a possible D match to TRBD1 (7 bases). The CDR3 sequence is 15 residues long. The germline gives CDR1 SGHDN, CDR2 FVKESK.

Many counts were recorded for this clonotype. V usage is TRBV9 and J usage is TRBJ2-3, with 7 bases aligning to TRBD2. V lost 1 base, J lost 0 bases, and 8 bases stayed unmatched. CDR1 and CDR2 from the germline V gene are SGDLS and YYNGEE. The CDR3 is made up of 17 amino acids. CDR3 region: CASSVSPSGVSTDTQYF. Written as DNA, the CDR3 is TGTGCCAGCAGCGTATCCCCTAGCGGAGTGAGCACAGATACGCAGTATTTT.

CDR3 in DNA: TGCAGTGCTAGAGACGGCGGGATCCACGAGCAGTACTTC. Encoded protein: CSARDGGIHEQYF. This chain connects TRBV20-1 to TRBJ2-7; D perhaps matches TRBD2 (6 bases). The CDR3 consists of 13 residues. Germline CDR1 reads DFQATT; CDR2 reads SNEGSKA (reference sequence). The V end lost 0 bases, the J end lost 5 bases, and 11 bases lay between the germline ends.

At least ten counts were recorded for this clonotype. The chain employs TRBV7-6 and TRBJ2-1; 9 bases match TRBD1. Unmatched junction bases numbered 7, after V lost 3 bases and J lost 7 bases. The CDR3 is made up of 15 amino acids. In germline, CDR1 is SGHVS, CDR2 FNYEAQ. CDR3: CASSLGTGPSNEQFF. The CDR3 DNA is TGTGCCAGCAGCTTGGGGACAGGGCCGTCGAATGAGCAGTTCTTC. Using reference TRBV7-6 and TRBJ2-1 for the parts outside the CDR3, the full variable domain is GAGVSQSPRYKVTKRGQDVALRCDPISGHVSLYWYRQALGQGPEFLTYFNYEAQQDKSGLPNDRFSAERPEGSISTLTIQRTEQRDSAMYRCASSLGTGPSNEQFFGPGTRLTVL.

This clonotype was seen ten or more times. The chain is built from TRBV20-1 and TRBJ2-7; 7 positions agree with TRBD1. Trimming cost V 0 bases and J 0 bases; bases outside gene matches: 5. This CDR3 region has 15 residues. Germline V lookup: CDR1 DFQATT, CDR2 SNEGSKA (reference sequence). CDR3 in amino acids: CSARDPGQSSYEQYF. In nucleotides, the CDR3 is TGCAGTGCTAGAGACCCGGGACAGAGCTCCTACGAGCAGTACTTC.

This clonotype was counted many times. The J gene is TRBJ2-2, the V gene TRBV18; D might be TRBD1 (5 bases). V was cut by 2 bases and J by 9 bases, with 13 bases left in between. This CDR3 has 14 amino acids. Germline V gene data show CDR1 as KGHSH and CDR2 as LQKENI. This CDR3 reads CASSPATDNWELFF. CDR3 nucleotide sequence: TGTGCCAGCTCACCAGCGACAGACAACTGGGAGCTGTTTTTT. Based on the CDR3 plus reference TRBV18 and TRBJ2-2, the full variable domain is NAGVMQNPRHLVRRRGQEARLRCSPMKGHSHVYWYRQLPEEGLKFMVYLQKENIIDESGMPKERFSAEFPKEGPSILRIQQVVRGDSAAYFCASSPATDNWELFFGEGSRLTVL.

There are many counts of this clonotype. CDR3 region: CASRDRAPYEQYF. Here the CDR3 DNA reads TGTGCCAGCCGGGACAGGGCCCCCTACGAGCAGTACTTC. The rearrangement joins TRBV28 to TRBJ2-7, with 9 nucleotides matching TRBD1. The CDR3 contains 13 residues. Germline V gives CDR1 MDHEN, CDR2 SYDVKM. The J segment lost 2 bases and the V segment lost 8 bases, leaving 4 bases of the junction unmatched.

This clonotype appeared many times. This rearrangement joins TRBV4-2 to TRBJ2-7; a weak D match, TRBD1 (5 bases). In germline, CDR1 is LGHNA, CDR2 YNFKEQ. This CDR3 region has 12 residues. Trimming pared 2 bases from V and 4 bases from J, leaving 6 bases between. The CDR3 sequence: CASSQQGYEQYF. Here the CDR3 DNA reads TGTGCCAGCAGCCAACAGGGATACGAGCAGTACTTC.

Many counts were recorded for this clonotype. The chain joins TRBV20-1 to TRBJ1-1; tentative D call: TRBD1 (6 bases). Germline values: CDR1 DFQATT, CDR2 SNEGSKA (reference sequence). V lost 5 bases, J lost 3 bases, and 19 bases lay in between. This CDR3 region has 15 residues. CDR3 loop: CSAAEGGRWDTEAFF. CDR3 nucleotide sequence: TGCAGTGCTGCTGAGGGGGGGCGGTGGGACACTGAAGCTTTCTTT.

This clonotype came up many times. The CDR3 is CAWRIRGPEGGYTF. The CDR3 DNA reads as TGTGCCTGGAGGATCCGAGGCCCGGAGGGCGGCTACACCTTC. The J gene is TRBJ1-2, the V gene TRBV30; the D is unclear. Germline V gene data show CDR1 as GTSNPN and CDR2 as SVGIG (reference sequence). The CDR3 length is 14 residues. Trimming cost V 3 bases and J 8 bases, with 19 bases left between them.